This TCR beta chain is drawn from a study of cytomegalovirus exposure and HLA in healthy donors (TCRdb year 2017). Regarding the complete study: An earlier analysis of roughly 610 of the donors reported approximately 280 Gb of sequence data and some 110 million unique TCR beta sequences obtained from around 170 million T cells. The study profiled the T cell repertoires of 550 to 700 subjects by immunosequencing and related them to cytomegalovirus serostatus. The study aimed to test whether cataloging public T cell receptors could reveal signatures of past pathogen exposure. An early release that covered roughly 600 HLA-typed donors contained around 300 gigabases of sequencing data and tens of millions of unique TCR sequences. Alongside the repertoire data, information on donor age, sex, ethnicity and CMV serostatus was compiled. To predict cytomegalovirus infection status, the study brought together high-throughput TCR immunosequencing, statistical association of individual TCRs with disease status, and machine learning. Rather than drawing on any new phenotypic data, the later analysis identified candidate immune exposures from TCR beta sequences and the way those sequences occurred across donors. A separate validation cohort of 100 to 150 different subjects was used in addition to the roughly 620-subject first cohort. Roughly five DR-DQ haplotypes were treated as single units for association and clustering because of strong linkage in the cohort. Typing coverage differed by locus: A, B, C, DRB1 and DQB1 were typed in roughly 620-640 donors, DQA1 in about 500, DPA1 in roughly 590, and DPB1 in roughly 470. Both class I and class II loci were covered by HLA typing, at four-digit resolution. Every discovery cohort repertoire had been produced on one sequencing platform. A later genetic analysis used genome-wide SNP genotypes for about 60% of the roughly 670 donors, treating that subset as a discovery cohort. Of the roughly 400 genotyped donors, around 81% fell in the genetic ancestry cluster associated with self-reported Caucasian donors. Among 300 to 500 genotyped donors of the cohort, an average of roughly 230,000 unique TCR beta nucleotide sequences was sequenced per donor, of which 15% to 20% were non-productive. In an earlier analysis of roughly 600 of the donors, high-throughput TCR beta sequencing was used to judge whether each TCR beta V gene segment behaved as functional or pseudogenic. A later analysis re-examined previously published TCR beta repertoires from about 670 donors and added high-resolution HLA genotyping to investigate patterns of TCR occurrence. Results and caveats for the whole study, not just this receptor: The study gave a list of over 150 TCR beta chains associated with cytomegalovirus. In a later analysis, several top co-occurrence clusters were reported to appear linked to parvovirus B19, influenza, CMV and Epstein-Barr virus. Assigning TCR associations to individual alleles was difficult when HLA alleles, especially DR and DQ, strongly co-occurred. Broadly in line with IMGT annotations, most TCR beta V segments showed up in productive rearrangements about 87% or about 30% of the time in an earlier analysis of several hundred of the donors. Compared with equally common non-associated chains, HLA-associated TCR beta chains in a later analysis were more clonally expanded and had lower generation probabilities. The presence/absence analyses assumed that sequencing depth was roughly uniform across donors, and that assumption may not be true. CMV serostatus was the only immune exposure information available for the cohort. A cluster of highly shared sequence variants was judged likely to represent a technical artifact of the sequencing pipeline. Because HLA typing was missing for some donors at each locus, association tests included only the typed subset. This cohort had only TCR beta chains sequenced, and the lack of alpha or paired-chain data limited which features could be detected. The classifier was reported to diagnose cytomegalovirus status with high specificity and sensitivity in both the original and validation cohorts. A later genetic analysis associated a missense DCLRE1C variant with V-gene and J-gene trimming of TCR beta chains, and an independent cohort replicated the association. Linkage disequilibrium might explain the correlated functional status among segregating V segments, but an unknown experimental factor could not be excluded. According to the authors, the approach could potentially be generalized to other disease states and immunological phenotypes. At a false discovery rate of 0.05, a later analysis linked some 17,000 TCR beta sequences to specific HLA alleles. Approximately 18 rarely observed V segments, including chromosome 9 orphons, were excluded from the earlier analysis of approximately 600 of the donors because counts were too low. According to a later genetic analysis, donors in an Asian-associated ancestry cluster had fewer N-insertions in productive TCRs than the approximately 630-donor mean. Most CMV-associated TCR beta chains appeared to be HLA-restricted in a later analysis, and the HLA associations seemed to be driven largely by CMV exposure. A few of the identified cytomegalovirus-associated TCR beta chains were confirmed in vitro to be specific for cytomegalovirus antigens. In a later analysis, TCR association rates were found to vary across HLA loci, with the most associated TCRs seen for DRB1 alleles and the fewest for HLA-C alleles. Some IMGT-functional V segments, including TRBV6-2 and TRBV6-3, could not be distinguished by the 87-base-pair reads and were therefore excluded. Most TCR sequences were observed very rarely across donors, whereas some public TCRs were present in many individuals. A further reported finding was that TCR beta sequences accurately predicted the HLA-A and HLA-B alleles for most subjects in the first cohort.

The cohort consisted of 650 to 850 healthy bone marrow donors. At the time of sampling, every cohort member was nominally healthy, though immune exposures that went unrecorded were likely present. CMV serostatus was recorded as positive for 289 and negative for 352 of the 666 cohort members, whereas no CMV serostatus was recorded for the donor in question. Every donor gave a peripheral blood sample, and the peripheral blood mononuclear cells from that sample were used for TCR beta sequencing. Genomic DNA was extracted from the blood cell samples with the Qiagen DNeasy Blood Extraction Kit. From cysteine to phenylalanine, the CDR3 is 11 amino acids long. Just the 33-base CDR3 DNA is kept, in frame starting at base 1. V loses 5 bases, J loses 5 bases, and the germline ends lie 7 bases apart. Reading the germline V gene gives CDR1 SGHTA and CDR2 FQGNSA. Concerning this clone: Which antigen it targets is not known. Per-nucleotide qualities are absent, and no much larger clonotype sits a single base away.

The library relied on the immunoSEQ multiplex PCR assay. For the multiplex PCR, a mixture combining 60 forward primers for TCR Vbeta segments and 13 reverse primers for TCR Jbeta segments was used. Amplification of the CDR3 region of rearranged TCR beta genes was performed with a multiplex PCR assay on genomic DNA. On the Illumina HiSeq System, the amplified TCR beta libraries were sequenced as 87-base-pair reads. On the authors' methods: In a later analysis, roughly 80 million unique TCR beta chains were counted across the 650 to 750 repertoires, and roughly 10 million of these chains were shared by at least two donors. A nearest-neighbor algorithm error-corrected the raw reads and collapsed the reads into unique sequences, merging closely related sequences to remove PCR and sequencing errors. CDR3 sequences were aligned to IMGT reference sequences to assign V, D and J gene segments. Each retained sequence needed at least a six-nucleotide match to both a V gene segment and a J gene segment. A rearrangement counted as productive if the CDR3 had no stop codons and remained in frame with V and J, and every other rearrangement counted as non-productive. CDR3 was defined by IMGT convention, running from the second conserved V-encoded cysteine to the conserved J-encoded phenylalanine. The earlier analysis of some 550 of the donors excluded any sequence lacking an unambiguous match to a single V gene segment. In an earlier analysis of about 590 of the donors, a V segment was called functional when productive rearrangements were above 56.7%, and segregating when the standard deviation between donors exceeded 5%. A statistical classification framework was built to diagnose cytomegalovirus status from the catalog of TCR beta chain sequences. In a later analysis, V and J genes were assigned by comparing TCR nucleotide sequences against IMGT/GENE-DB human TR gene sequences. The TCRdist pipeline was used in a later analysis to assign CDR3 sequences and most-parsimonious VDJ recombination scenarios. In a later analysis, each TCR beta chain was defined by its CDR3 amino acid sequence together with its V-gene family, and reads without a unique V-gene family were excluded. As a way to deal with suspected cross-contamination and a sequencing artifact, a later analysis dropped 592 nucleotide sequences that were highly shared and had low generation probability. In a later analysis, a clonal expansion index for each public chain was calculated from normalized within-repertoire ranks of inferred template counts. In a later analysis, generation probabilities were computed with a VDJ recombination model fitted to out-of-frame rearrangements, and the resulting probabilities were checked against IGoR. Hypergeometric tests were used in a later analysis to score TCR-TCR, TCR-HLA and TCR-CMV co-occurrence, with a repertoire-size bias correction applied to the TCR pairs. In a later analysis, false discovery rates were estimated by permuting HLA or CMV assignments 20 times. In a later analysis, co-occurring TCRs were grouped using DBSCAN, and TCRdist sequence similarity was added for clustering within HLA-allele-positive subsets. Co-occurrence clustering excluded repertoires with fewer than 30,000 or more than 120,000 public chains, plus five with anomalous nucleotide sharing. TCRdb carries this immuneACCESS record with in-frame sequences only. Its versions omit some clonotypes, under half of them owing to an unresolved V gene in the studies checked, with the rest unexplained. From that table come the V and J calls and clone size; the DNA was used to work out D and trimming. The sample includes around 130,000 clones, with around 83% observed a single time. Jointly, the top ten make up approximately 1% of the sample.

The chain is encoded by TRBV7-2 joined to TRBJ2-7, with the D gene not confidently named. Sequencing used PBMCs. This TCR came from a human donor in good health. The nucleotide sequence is TGTGCCAGCAGCCCCTCTAACGAGCAGTACTTC. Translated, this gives CASSPSNEQYF. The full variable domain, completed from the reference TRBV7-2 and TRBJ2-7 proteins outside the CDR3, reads GAGVSQSPSNKVTEKGKDVELRCDPISGHTALYWYRQSLGQGLEFLIYFQGNSAPDKSGLPSDRFSAERTGGSVSTLTIQRTQQEDSAVYLCASSPSNEQYFGPGTRLTVT.